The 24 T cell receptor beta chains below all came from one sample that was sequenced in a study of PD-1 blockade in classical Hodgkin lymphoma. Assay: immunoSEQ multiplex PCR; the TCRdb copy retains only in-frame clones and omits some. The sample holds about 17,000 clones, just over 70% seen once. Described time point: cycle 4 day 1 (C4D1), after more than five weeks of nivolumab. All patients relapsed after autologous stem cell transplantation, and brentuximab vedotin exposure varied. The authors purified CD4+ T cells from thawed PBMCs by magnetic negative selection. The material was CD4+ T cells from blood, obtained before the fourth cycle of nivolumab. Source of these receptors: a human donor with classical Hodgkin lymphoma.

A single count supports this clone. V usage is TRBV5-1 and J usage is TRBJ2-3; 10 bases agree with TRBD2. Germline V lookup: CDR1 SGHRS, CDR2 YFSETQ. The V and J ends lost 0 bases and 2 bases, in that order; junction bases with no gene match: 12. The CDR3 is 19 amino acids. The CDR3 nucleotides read TGCGCCAGCAGCTTGGGAGTAGCGGGAGGCCGCTCCCCCACAGATACGCAGTATTTT. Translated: CASSLGVAGGRSPTDTQYF.

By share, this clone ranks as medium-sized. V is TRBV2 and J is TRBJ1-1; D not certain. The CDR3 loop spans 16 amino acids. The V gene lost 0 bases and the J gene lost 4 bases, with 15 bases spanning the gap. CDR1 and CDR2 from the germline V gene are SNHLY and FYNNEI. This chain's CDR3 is CASSEAYGFVPTEAFF. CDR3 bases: TGTGCCAGCAGTGAAGCTTACGGTTTTGTCCCCACTGAAGCTTTCTTT.

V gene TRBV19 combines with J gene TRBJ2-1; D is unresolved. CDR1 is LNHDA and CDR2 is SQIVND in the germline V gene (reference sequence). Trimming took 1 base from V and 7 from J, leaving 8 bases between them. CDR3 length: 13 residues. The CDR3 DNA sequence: TGTGCCAGTAGTATAGTTGGAGTAAATGAGCAGTTCTTC. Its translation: CASSIVGVNEQFF.

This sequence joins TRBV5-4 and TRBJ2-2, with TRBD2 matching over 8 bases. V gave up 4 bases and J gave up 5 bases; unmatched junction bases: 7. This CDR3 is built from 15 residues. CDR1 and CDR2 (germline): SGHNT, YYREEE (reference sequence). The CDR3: CASSIGGARTGELFF. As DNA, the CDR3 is TGTGCCAGCAGCATCGGGGGGGCCCGGACCGGGGAGCTGTTTTTT.

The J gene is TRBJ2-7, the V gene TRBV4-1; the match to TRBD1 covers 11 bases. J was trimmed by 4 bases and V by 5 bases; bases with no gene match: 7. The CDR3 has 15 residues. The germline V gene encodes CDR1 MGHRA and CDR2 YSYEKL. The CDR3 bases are TGCGCCAGCAGCGAAGCGGGACAGGGGGTGTACGAGCAGTACTTC. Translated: CASSEAGQGVYEQYF.

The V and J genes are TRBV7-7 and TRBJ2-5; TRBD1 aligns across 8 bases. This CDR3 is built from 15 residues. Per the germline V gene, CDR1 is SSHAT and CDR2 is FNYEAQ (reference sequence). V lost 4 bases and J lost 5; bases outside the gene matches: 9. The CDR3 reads CASSYRTGISETQYF. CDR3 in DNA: TGTGCCAGCAGCTACCGGACAGGGATAAGCGAGACCCAGTACTTC.

The CDR3 DNA reads TGTGCCAGCAGCTTAGCTTTTTTGGGCACTGAAGCTTTCTTT. This codes for CASSLAFLGTEAFF. The chain employs TRBV7-2 and TRBJ1-1; D remains unclear. Per germline, CDR1 SGHTA and CDR2 FQGNSA. With 0 bases removed from V and 4 bases from J, the gap between germline ends came to 9 bases. This CDR3 is 14 amino acids long.

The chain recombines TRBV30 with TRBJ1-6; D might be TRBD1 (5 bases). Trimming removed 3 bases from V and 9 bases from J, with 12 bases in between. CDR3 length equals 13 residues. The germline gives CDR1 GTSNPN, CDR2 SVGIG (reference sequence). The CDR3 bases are TGTGCCTGGAGGAGACAGCGGAGTTCACCCCTCCACTTT. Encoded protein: CAWRRQRSSPLHF.

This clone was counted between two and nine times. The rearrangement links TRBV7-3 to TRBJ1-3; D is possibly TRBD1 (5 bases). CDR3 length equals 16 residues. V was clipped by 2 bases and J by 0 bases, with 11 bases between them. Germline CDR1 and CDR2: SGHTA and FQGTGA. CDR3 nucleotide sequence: TGTGCCAGCAGCTTAGTGGGGGATTCCTCTGGAAACACCATATATTTT. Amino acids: CASSLVGDSSGNTIYF.

The CDR3 is CASSPPGLGYEQYF. The CDR3 DNA reads as TGTGCCAGCTCACCCCCGGGGCTAGGTTACGAGCAGTACTTC. The chain employs TRBV18 and TRBJ2-7, with D possibly being TRBD1 or TRBD2 (5 bases each). There are 14 residues in the CDR3. The V gene's germline CDR1 is KGHSH and CDR2 LQKENI. Trimming pared 3 bases from V and 4 bases from J, leaving 13 bases between. The entire variable domain, with the rest obtained from reference TRBV18 and TRBJ2-7, is as follows: NAGVMQNPRHLVRRRGQEARLRCSPMKGHSHVYWYRQLPEEGLKFMVYLQKENIIDESGMPKERFSAEFPKEGPSILRIQQVVRGDSAAYFCASSPPGLGYEQYFGPGTRLTVT.

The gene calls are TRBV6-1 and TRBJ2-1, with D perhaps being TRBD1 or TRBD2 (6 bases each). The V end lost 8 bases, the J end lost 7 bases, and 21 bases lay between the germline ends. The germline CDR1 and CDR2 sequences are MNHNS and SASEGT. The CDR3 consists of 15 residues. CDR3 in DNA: TGTGCCAGCCATAGCACGGTAGGGGGGTGGAATGAGCAGTTCTTC. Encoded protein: CASHSTVGGWNEQFF.

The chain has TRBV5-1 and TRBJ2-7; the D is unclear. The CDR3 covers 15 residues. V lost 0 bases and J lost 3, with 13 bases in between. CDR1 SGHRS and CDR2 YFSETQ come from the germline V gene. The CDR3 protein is CASSLGAETYYEQYF. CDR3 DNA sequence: TGCGCCAGCAGCTTGGGTGCGGAGACCTACTACGAGCAGTACTTC.

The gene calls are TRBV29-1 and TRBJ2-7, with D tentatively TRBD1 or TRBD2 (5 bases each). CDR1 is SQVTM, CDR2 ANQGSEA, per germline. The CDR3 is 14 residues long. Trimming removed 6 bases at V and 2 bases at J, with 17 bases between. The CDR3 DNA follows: TGCAGCGTCTGGGCCCAGGGAGAGGCCTACGAGCAGTACTTC. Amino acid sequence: CSVWAQGEAYEQYF.

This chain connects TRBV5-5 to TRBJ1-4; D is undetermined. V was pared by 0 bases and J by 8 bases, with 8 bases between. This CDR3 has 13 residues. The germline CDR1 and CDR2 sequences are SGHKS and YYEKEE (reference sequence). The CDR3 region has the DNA TGTGCCAGCAGCTTGGCGGCAGAGGAAAAACTGTTTTTT. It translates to CASSLAAEEKLFF.

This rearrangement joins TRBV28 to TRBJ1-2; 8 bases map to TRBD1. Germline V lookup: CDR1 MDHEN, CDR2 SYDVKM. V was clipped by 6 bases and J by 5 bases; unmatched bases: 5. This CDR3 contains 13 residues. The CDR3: CASRGTGVYGYTF. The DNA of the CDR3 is TGTGCCAGCAGGGGGACAGGAGTATATGGCTACACCTTC.

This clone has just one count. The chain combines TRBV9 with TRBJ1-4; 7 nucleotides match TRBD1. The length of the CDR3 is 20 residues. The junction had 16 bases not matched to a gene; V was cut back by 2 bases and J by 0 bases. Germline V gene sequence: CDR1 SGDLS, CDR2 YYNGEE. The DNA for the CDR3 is TGTGCCAGCAGCGTGGGGCCCCGGGATGGGACAGTTGCAACTAATGAAAAACTGTTTTTT. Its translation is CASSVGPRDGTVATNEKLFF.

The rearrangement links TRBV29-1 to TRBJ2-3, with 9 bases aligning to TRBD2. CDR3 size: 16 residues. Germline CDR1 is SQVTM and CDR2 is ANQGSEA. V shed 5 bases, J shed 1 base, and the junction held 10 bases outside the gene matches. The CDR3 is CSVNRLTSGGTDTQYF. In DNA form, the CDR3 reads TGCAGCGTTAATCGTTTGACTAGCGGAGGCACAGATACGCAGTATTTT.

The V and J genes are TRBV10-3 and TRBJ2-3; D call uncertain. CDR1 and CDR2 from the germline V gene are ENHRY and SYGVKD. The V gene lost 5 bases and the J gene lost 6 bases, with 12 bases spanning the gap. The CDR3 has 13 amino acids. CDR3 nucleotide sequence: TGTGCCATCAGTAGGTCAGAATTGGATACGCAGTATTTT. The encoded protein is CAISRSELDTQYF.

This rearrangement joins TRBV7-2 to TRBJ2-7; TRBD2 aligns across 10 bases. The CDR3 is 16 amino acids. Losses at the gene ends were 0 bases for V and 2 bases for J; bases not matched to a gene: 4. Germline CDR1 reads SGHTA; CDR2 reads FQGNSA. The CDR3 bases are TGTGCCAGCAGCTTAGCAAGGAGCGGGGGGGCCTACGAGCAGTACTTC. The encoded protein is CASSLARSGGAYEQYF.

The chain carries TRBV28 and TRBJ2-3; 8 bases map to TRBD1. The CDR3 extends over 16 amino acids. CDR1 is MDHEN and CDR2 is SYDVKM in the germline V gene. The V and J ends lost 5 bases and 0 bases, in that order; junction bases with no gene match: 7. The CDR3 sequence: CASSHRQGRSTDTQYF. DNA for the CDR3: TGTGCCAGCAGTCACCGACAGGGGAGGAGCACAGATACGCAGTATTTT.

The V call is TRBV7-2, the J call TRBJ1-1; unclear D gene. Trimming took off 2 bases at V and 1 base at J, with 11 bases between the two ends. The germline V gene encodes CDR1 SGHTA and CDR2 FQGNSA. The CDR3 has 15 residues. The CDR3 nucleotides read TGTGCCAGCAGCTTATTTTATGGCGAGAACACTGAAGCTTTCTTT. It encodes CASSLFYGENTEAFF.

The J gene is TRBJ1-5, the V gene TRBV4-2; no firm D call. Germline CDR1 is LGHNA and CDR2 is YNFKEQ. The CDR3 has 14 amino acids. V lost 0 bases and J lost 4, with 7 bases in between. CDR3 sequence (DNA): TGTGCCAGCAGCCAAGATGGCGGGAATCAGCCCCAGCATTTT. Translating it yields CASSQDGGNQPQHF.

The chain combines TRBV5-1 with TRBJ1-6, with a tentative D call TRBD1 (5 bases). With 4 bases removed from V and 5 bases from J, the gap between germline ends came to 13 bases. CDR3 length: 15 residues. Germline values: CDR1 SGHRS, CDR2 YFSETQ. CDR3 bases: TGCGCCAGCAGCCAGGGAGCCGTCGATAATTCACCCCTCCACTTT. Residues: CASSQGAVDNSPLHF.

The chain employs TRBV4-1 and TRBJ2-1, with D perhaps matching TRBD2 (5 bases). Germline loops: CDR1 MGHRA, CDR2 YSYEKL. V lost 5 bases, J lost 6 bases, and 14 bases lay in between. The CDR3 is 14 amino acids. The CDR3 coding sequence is TGCGCCAGCAGCTCCGCCGGCGGGTTCAATGAGCAGTTCTTC. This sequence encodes CASSSAGGFNEQFF.